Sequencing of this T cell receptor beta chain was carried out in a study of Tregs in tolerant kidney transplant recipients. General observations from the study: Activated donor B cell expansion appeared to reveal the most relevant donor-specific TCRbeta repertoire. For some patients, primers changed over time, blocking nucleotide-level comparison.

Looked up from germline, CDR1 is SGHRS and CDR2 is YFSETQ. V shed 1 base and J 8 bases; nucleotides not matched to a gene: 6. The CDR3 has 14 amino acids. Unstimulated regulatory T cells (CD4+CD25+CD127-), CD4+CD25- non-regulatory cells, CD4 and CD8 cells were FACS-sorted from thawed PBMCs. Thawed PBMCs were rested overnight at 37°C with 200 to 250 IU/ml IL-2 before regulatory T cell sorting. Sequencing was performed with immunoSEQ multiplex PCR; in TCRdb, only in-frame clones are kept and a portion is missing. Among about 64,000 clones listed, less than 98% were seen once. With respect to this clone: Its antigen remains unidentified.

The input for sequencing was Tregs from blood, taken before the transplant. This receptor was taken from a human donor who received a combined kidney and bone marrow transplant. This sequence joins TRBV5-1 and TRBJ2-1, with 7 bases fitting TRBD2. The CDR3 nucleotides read TGCGCCAGCAGCTTGAGGCAGGGAGGGCATGAGCAGTTCTTC. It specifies CASSLRQGGHEQFF.